This T cell receptor beta chain was sequenced during a study of spatial heterogeneity in lung cancer. Via MiXCR, TCRdb re-called the 5' RACE reads, giving one row per CDR3 protein. The sample holds 95,000 to 130,000 distinct CDR3 sequences, 12% seen once. This CDR3 contains 15 residues. Germline CDR1 reads MNHEY; CDR2 reads SMNVEV (reference sequence). V was pared by 2 bases and J by 7 bases, with 7 bases of the junction left unmatched. This clonotype showed up just a few times. The time point here: blood at routine non-recurrence follow-up after resection. Extraction of whole RNA from tumor, nontumor lung or frozen PBMC preceded unsorted sequencing.

V and J are TRBV27 and TRBJ1-1; 10 bases map to TRBD1. The source material was PBMCs, sampled at follow-up. The sequence was obtained from a male donor with early-stage non-small cell lung cancer. The CDR3 spells CASSLIDRGRNEAFF. The CDR3 region has the DNA TGTGCCAGCAGTTTAATTGACAGGGGGCGTAATGAAGCTTTCTTT.